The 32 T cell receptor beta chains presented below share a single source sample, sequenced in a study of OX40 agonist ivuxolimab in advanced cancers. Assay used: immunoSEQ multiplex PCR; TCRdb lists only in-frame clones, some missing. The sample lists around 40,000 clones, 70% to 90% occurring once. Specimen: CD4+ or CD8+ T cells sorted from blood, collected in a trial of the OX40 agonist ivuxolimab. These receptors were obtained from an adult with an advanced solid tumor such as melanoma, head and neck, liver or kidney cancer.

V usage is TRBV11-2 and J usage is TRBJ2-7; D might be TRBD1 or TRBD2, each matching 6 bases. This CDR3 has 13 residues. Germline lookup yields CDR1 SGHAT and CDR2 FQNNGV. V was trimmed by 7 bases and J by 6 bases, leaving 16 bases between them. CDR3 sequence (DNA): TGTGCCAGCACGGGGGCCGTTCGGGGCGAGCAGTACTTC. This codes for CASTGAVRGEQYF.

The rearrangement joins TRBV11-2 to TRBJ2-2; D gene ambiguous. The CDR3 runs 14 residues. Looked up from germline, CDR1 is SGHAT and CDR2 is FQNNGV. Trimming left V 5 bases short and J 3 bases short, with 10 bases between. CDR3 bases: TGTGCCAGCAGCCCAGAATCCGACACCGGGGAGCTGTTTTTT. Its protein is CASSPESDTGELFF. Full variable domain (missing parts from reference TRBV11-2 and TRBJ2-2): EAGVAQSPRYKIIEKRQSVAFWCNPISGHATLYWYQQILGQGPKLLIQFQNNGVVDDSQLPKDRFSAERLKGVDSTLKIQPAKLEDSAVYLCASSPESDTGELFFGEGSRLTVL.

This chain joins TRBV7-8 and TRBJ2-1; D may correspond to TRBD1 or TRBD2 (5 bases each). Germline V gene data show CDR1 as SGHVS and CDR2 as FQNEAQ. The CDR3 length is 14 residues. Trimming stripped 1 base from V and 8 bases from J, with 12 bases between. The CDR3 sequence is CASSLGGWSDEQFF. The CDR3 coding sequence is TGTGCCAGCAGCTTAGGGGGGTGGTCGGATGAGCAGTTCTTC. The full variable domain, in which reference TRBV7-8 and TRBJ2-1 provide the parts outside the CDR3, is GAGVSQSPRYKVAKRGQDVALRCDPISGHVSLFWYQQALGQGPEFLTYFQNEAQLDKSGLPSDRFFAERPEGSVSTLKIQRTQQEDSAVYLCASSLGGWSDEQFFGPGTRLTVL.

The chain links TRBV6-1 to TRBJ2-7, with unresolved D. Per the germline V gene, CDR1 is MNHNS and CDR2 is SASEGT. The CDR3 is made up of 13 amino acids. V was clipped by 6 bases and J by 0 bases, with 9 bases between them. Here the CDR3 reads CASRPITSYEQYF. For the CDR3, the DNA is TGTGCCAGCAGGCCAATTACCTCCTACGAGCAGTACTTC.

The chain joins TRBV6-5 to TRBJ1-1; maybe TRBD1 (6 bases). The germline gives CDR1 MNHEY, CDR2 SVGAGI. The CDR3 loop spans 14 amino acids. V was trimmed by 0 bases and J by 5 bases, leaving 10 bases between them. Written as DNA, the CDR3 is TGTGCCAGCAGTTACTCCCCTAGGGGGACTGAAGCTTTCTTT. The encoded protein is CASSYSPRGTEAFF.

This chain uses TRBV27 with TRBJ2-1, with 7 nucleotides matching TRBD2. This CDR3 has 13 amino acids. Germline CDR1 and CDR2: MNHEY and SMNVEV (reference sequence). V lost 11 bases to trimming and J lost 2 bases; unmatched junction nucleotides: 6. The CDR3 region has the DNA TGTGCCTGCTCCGGACTAGCCTACAATGAGCAGTTCTTC. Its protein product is CACSGLAYNEQFF.

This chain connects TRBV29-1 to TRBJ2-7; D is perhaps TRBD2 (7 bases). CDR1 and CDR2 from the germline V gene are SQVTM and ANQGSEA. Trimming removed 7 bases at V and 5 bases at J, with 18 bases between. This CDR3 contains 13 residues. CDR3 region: CSAKGGHIDEQYF. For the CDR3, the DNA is TGCAGCGCCAAGGGGGGGCATATCGACGAGCAGTACTTC.

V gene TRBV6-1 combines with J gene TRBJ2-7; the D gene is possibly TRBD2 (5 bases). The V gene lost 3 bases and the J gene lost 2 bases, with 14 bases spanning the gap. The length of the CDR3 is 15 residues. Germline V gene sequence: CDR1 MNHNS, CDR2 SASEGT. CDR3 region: CASSEEGRGTYEQYF. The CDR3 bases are TGTGCCAGCAGTGAGGAAGGGAGAGGGACCTACGAGCAGTACTTC.

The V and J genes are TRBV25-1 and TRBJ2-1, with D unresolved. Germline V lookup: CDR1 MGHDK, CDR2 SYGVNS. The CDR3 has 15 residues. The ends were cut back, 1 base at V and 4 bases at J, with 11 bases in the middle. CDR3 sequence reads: CASSESLDGYNEQFF. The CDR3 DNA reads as TGTGCCAGCAGTGAATCTCTGGACGGGTACAATGAGCAGTTCTTC. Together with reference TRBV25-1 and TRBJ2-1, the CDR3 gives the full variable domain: EADIYQTPRYLVIGTGKKITLECSQTMGHDKMYWYQQDPGMELHLIHYSYGVNSTEKGDLSSESTVSRIRTEHFPLTLESARPSHTSQYLCASSESLDGYNEQFFGPGTRLTVL.

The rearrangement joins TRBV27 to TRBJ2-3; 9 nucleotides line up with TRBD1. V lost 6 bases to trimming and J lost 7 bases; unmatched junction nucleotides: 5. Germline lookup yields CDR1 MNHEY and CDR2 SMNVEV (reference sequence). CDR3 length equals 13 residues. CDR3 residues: CASRRTGVNTQYF. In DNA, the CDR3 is TGTGCCAGCAGACGGACAGGGGTAAATACGCAGTATTTT.

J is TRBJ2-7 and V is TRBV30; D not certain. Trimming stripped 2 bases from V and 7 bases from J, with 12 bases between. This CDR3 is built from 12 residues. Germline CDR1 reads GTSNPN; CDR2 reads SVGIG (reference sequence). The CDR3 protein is CAWSPGPREQYF. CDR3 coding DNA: TGTGCCTGGAGTCCCGGGCCAAGGGAGCAGTACTTC.

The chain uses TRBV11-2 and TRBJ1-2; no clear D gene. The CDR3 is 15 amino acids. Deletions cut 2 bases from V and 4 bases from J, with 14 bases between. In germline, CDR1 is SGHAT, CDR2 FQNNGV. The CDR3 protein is CASSLWPGTSYGYTF. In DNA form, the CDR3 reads TGTGCCAGCAGCTTATGGCCAGGCACTAGCTATGGCTACACCTTC.

The CDR3 loop is CASTAGGAVYYGYTF. CDR3 nucleotides: TGTGCCAGCACCGCGGGGGGGGCCGTCTACTATGGCTACACCTTC. This chain joins TRBV16 and TRBJ1-2; D possibly corresponds to TRBD1 (6 bases). This CDR3 has 15 amino acids. CDR1 and CDR2 (germline): KGHSY, FQNENV. The V and J ends lost 7 bases and 3 bases respectively, with 18 bases between them. The full variable domain, rest sourced from reference TRBV16 and TRBJ1-2, is GEEVAQTPKHLVRGEGQKAKLYCAPIKGHSYVFWYQQVLKNEFKFLISFQNENVFDETGMPKERFSAKCLPNSPCSLEIQATKLEDSAVYFCASTAGGAVYYGYTFGSGTRLTVV.

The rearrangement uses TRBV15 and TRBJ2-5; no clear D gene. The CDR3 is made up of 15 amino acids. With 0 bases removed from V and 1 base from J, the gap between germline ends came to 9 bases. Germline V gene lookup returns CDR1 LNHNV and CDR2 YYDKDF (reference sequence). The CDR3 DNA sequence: TGTGCCACCAGCAGAGATAGGGCACCCCAAGAGACCCAGTACTTC. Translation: CATSRDRAPQETQYF. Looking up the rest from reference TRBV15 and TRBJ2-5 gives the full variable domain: DAMVIQNPRYQVTQFGKPVTLSCSQTLNHNVMYWYQQKSSQAPKLLFHYYDKDFNNEADTPDNFQSRRPNTSFCFLDIRSPGLGDTAMYLCATSRDRAPQETQYFGPGTRLLVL.

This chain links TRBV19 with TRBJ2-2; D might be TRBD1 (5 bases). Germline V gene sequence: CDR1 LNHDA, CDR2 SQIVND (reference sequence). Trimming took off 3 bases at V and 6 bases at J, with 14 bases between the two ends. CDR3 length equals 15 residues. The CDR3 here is CASSIGFGAAGELFF. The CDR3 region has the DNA TGTGCCAGTAGTATCGGGTTTGGGGCAGCCGGGGAGCTGTTTTTT.

Here the CDR3 DNA reads TGTGCCAGCAGCCCCGGGACTAGCGGGAGAAACATTCAGTACTTC. Protein: CASSPGTSGRNIQYF. The genes are TRBV7-9 and TRBJ2-4; 14 bases agree with TRBD2. Germline CDR1 is SEHNR and CDR2 is FQNEAQ (reference sequence). Trimming at V came to 5 bases and at J to 6 bases, leaving 3 bases not matched to a gene. The CDR3 runs 15 residues.

The CDR3 DNA follows: TGTGCCAGCAGGGAACCGGGACAGGGGGCGGGTAACTATGGCTACACCTTC. Protein product: CASREPGQGAGNYGYTF. This chain uses TRBV6-1 with TRBJ1-2; 12 nucleotides line up with TRBD1. The CDR3 has 17 amino acids. The junction had 9 bases not matched to a gene; V was cut back by 6 bases and J by 1 base. Looked up from germline, CDR1 is MNHNS and CDR2 is SASEGT.

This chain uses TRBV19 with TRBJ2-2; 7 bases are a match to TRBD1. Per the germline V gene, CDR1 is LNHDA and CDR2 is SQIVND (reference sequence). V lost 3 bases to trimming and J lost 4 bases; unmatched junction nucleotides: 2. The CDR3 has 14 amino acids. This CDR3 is CASSIPGGTGELFF. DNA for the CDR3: TGTGCCAGTAGTATCCCAGGGGGCACCGGGGAGCTGTTTTTT.

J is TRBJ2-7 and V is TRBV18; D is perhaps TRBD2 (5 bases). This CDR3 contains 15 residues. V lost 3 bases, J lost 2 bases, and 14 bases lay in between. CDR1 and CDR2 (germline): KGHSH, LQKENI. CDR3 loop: CASSPDKSGPYEQYF. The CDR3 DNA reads TGTGCCAGCTCACCCGATAAAAGCGGTCCCTACGAGCAGTACTTC.

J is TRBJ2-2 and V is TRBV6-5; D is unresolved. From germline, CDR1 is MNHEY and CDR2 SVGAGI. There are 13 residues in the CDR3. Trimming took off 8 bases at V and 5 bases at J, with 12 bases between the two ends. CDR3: CASFGVRTGELFF. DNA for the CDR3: TGTGCCAGCTTTGGGGTCAGGACCGGGGAGCTGTTTTTT.

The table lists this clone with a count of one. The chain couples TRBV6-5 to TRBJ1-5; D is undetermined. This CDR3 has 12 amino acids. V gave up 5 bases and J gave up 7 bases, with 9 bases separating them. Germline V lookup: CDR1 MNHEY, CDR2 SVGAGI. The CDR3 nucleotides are TGTGCCAGCAGTGGGCCGGGACAGCCCCAGCATTTT. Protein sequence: CASSGPGQPQHF.

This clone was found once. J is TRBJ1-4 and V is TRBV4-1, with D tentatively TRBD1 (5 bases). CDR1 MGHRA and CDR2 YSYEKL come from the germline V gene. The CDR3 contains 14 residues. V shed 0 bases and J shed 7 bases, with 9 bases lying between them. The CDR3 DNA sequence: TGCGCCAGCAGCCAAGAGGGGAGGGGTGAAAAACTGTTTTTT. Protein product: CASSQEGRGEKLFF.

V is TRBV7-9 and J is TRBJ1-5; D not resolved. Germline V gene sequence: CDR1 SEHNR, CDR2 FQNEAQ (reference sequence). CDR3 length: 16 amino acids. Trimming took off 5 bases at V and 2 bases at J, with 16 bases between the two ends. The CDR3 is CASSTHLGVGNQPQHF. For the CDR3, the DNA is TGTGCCAGCAGCACCCATCTGGGAGTGGGCAATCAGCCCCAGCATTTT. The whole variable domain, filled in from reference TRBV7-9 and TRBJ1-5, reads DTGVSQNPRHKITKRGQNVTFRCDPISEHNRLYWYRQTLGQGPEFLTYFQNEAQLEKSRLLSDRFSAERPKGSFSTLEIQRTEQGDSAMYLCASSTHLGVGNQPQHFGDGTRLSIL.

The CDR3 reads CASSTDRGHEKLFF. CDR3 DNA sequence: TGTGCCAGCAGCACGGACAGGGGACATGAAAAACTGTTTTTT. J is TRBJ1-4 and V is TRBV7-9; 9 positions match TRBD1. The CDR3 contains 14 residues. CDR1 and CDR2 (germline): SEHNR, FQNEAQ (reference sequence). With 5 bases clipped from V and 6 bases from J, the junction kept 4 bases outside the gene matches.

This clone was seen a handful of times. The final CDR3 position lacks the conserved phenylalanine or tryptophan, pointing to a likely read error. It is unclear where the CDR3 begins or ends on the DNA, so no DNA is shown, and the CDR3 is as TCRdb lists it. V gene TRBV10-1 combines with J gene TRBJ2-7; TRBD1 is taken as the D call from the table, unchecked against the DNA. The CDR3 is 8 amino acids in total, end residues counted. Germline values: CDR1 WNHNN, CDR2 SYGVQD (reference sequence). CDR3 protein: CASSEGAL.

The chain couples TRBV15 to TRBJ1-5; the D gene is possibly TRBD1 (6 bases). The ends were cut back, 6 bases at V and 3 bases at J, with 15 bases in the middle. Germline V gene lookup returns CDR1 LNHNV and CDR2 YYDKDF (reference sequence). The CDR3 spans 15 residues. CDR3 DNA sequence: TGTGCCACCAGGCTGACAGGTACAATCAATCAGCCCCAGCATTTT. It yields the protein CATRLTGTINQPQHF.

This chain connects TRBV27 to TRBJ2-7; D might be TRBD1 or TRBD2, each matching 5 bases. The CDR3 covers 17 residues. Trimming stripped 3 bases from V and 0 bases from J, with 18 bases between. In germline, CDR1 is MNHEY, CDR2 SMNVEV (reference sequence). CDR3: CASSFLGSTGPSYEQYF. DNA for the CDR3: TGTGCCAGCAGTTTTCTCGGATCAACGGGGCCCTCCTACGAGCAGTACTTC.

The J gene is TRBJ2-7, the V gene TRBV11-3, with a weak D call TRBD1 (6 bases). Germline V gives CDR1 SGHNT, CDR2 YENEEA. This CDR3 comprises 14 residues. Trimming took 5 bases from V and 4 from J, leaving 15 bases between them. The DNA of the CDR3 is TGTGCCAGCAGCCCGCCGGGACAAAAATACGAGCAGTACTTC. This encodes CASSPPGQKYEQYF.

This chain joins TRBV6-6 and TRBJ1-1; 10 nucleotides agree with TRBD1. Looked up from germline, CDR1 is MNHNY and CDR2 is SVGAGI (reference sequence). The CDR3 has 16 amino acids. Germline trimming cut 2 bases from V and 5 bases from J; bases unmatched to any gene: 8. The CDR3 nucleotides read TGTGCCAGCAGTTACACTTTCGACAGGGGGCGAACTGAAGCTTTCTTT. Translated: CASSYTFDRGRTEAFF.

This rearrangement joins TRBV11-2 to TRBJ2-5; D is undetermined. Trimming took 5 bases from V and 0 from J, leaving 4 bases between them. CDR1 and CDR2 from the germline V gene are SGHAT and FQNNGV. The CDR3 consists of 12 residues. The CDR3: CASSQYQETQYF. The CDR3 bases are TGTGCCAGCAGCCAGTACCAAGAGACCCAGTACTTC.

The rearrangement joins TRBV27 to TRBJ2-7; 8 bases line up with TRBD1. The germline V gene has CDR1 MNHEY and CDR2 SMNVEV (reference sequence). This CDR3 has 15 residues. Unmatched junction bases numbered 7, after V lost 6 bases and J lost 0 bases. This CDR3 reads CASRYRTGGSYEQYF. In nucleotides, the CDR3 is TGTGCCAGCAGATATCGAACAGGGGGCTCCTACGAGCAGTACTTC.

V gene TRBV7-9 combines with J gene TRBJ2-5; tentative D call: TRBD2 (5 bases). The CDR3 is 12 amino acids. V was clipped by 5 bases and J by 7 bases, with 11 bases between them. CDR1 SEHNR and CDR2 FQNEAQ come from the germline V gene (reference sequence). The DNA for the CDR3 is TGTGCCAGCAGCGACCCCGAGGGGACCCAGTACTTC. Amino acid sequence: CASSDPEGTQYF.